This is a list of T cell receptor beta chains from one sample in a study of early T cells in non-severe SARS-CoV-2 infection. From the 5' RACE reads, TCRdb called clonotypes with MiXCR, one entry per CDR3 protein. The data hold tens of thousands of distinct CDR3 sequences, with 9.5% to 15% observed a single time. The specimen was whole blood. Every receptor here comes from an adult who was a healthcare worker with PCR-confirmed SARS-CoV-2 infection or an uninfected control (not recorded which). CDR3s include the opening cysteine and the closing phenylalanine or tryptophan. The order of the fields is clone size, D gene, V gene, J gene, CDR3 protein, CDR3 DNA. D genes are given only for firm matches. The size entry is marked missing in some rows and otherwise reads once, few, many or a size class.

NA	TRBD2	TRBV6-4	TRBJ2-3	CASRAGTSGPDTQYF	TGTGCCAGCAGAGCCGGGACTAGCGGTCCCGATACGCAGTATTTT
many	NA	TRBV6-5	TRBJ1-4	CASSYRTTTNEKLFF	TGTGCCAGCAGTTACAGAACAACAACTAATGAAAAACTGTTTTTT
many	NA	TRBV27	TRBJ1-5	CASSFRGRQPQHF	TGTGCCAGCAGTTTCCGGGGGCGGCAGCCCCAGCATTTT
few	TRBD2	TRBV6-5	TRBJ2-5	CASSYASGRAIETQYF	TGTGCCAGCAGTTACGCTAGCGGGAGGGCCATAGAGACCCAGTACTTC
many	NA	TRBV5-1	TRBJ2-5	CASSTGARETQYF	TGCGCCAGCAGCACCGGGGCTAGAGAGACCCAGTACTTC
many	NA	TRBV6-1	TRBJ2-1	CASTVESSYNEQFF	TGTGCCAGCACGGTGGAGAGCTCCTACAATGAGCAGTTCTTC
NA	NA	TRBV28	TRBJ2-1	CATTPGGRLAEQFF	TGTGCCACCACCCCCGGGGGTAGGCTCGCTGAGCAGTTCTTC
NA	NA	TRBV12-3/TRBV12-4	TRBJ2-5	CACLFRETQYF	TGTGCCTGCTTATTTAGAGAGACCCAGTACTTC
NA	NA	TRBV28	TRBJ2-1	CASSFLGEGYDEQFF	TGTGCCAGCAGTTTTTTGGGAGAGGGCTACGATGAGCAGTTCTTC
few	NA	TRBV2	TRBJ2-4	CASTPGTTKNIQYF	TGTGCCAGCACACCCGGGACAACTAAAAACATTCAGTACTTC